The 29 T cell receptor beta chains below were found in one sample sequenced in a study of shared T cell receptors in the human thymus. Sequenced by immunoSEQ multiplex PCR; TCRdb stores in-frame clones only, minus some. Here the sample spans roughly 560,000 clones, around 82% being singletons. The same sample was also studied in work on human thymus T cells.

What was sequenced was thymocytes. These receptors were obtained from a boy under two years old with a congenital heart defect.

The chain carries TRBV25-1 and TRBJ2-7, with D perhaps matching TRBD1 (6 bases). The V end lost 4 bases, the J end lost 3 bases, and 13 bases lay between the germline ends. Germline V lookup: CDR1 MGHDK, CDR2 SYGVNS. CDR3 length: 14 amino acids. For the CDR3, the DNA is TGTGCCAGCAGTGCTTTGAAGGGGGTCTACGAGCAGTACTTC. It yields the protein CASSALKGVYEQYF.

The chain links TRBV27 to TRBJ2-3; 10 bases align to TRBD2. This CDR3 is built from 15 residues. J gave up 0 bases and V 5 bases, and 2 bases lay outside the gene matches. Germline V gene data show CDR1 as MNHEY and CDR2 as SMNVEV (reference sequence). CDR3 amino acids: CASSNSGGSTDTQYF. CDR3 DNA sequence: TGTGCCAGCAGTAATAGCGGGGGGAGCACAGATACGCAGTATTTT.

This clone has just one count. In DNA, the CDR3 is TGTGCCAGCAGAGGACTAGCGAAAAACACCGGGGAGCTGTTTTTT. It yields the protein CASRGLAKNTGELFF. The chain combines TRBV6-1 with TRBJ2-2, with 9 bases lining up with TRBD2. The V gene's germline CDR1 is MNHNS and CDR2 SASEGT. The CDR3 covers 15 residues. V was pared by 6 bases and J by 2 bases, with 4 bases of the junction left unmatched.

The chain recombines TRBV27 with TRBJ2-5; weak D call: TRBD2 (5 bases). The CDR3 is made up of 15 amino acids. CDR1 MNHEY and CDR2 SMNVEV come from the germline V gene (reference sequence). V gave up 8 bases and J gave up 5 bases, with 21 bases separating them. In DNA form, the CDR3 reads TGTGCCAGCGCGACTATTACCCCCCCCAAGGAGACCCAGTACTTC. As protein: CASATITPPKETQYF.

The chain couples TRBV5-1 to TRBJ2-1, with TRBD2 matching over 9 bases. The ends lost 8 bases at V and 3 bases at J; junction bases unmatched: 3. CDR3 length: 13 amino acids. Looked up from germline, CDR1 is SGHRS and CDR2 is YFSETQ. CDR3 DNA sequence: TGCGCCAGTAGCGGGGGAGGCTACAATGAGCAGTTCTTC. Translation: CASSGGGYNEQFF.

The rearrangement uses TRBV28 and TRBJ2-7, with no clear D. Trimming stripped 6 bases from V and 2 bases from J, with 11 bases between. Looked up from germline, CDR1 is MDHEN and CDR2 is SYDVKM. This CDR3 has 13 residues. CDR3 sequence (DNA): TGTGCCAGCAGCTCCCTTATTACCTACGAGCAGTACTTC. This sequence encodes CASSSLITYEQYF.

V and J are TRBV15 and TRBJ1-3, with D hard to call. Trimming cost V 0 bases and J 8 bases, with 11 bases left between them. Germline CDR1 and CDR2: LNHNV and YYDKDF (reference sequence). The CDR3 consists of 14 residues. CDR3 amino acids: CATSRDGEPDTIYF. The CDR3, as DNA: TGTGCCACCAGCAGAGATGGGGAGCCGGACACCATATATTTT.

This clone was counted only a few times. The chain couples TRBV6-1 to TRBJ2-1, with D perhaps matching TRBD2 (6 bases). The CDR3 extends over 15 amino acids. Germline lookup yields CDR1 MNHNS and CDR2 SASEGT. V lost 7 bases to trimming and J lost 9 bases, with 22 bases between them. The CDR3 spells CASTRRDAGRGEQFF. The CDR3 bases are TGTGCCAGCACCCGGAGGGATGCTGGTAGGGGTGAGCAGTTCTTC.

V usage is TRBV30 and J usage is TRBJ1-1; the match to TRBD1 covers 9 bases. V lost 8 bases, J lost 1 base, and 8 bases stayed unmatched. CDR3 length: 14 amino acids. Germline V gene sequence: CDR1 GTSNPN, CDR2 SVGIG (reference sequence). CDR3 bases: TGTGCCCGAGCCGGGACAGGGCGGAACACTGAAGCTTTCTTT. It yields the protein CARAGTGRNTEAFF.

This rearrangement joins TRBV4-3 to TRBJ2-5; TRBD1 is a possible D gene (7 bases). This CDR3 is built from 15 residues. Germline values: CDR1 LGHNA, CDR2 YSLEER. The V end lost 3 bases, the J end lost 4 bases, and 15 bases lay between the germline ends. CDR3 DNA sequence: TGCGCCAGCAGCCACCACGGACAGGAGGGAGAGACCCAGTACTTC. Protein product: CASSHHGQEGETQYF.

There are a few counts of this clone. The J gene is TRBJ2-7, the V gene TRBV11-2, with 10 positions matching TRBD1. The CDR3 is made up of 15 amino acids. The ends lost 5 bases at V and 5 bases at J; junction bases unmatched: 9. CDR1 and CDR2 from the germline V gene are SGHAT and FQNNGV. CDR3 protein: CASSPRQGAVHEQYF. The CDR3, as DNA: TGTGCCAGCAGCCCTAGACAGGGGGCGGTCCACGAGCAGTACTTC.

This clone was seen a few times. This rearrangement joins TRBV5-4 to TRBJ2-1; 8 bases line up with TRBD2. This CDR3 has 14 amino acids. Losses at the gene ends were 4 bases for V and 2 bases for J; bases not matched to a gene: 2. Germline lookup yields CDR1 SGHNT and CDR2 YYREEE (reference sequence). The CDR3 DNA follows: TGTGCCAGCAGCCCGGGACTAGCCTACAATGAGCAGTTCTTC. Amino acid sequence: CASSPGLAYNEQFF. Together with reference TRBV5-4 and TRBJ2-1, the CDR3 gives the full variable domain: ETGVTQSPTHLIKTRGQQVTLRCSSQSGHNTVSWYQQALGQGPQFIFQYYREEENGRGNFPPRFSGLQFPNYSSELNVNALELDDSALYLCASSPGLAYNEQFFGPGTRLTVL.

Only a few counts were recorded for this clone. The genes are TRBV27 and TRBJ2-1, with 7 bases fitting TRBD1. V trimming: 5 bases; J trimming: 3 bases; junction bases outside the gene matches: 7. CDR1 is MNHEY, CDR2 SMNVEV, per germline (reference sequence). The CDR3 is 15 amino acids. The CDR3 sequence: CASSPRTGVYNEQFF. CDR3 nucleotides: TGTGCCAGCAGTCCGCGGACAGGAGTCTACAATGAGCAGTTCTTC.

CDR3 DNA sequence: TGTGCCAGAAGCTTGGCAGGGGATGGCTACACCTTC. It specifies CARSLAGDGYTF. The chain joins TRBV5-3 to TRBJ1-2, with a possible D match to TRBD1 (6 bases). TRBV5-3 is marked as an open reading frame, function uncertain. The CDR3 consists of 12 residues. V was shortened by 0 bases and J by 6 bases, with 6 bases between the two germline ends.

The gene calls are TRBV7-8 and TRBJ2-3, with D possibly matching TRBD1 (6 bases). Germline CDR1 is SGHVS and CDR2 is FQNEAQ. The CDR3 is 13 residues long. Trimming cost V 8 bases and J 5 bases, with 14 bases left between them. CDR3 sequence: CASGAGAGDTQYF. CDR3 nucleotides: TGTGCCAGCGGGGCAGGGGCCGGAGATACGCAGTATTTT. Supplemented by reference TRBV7-8 and TRBJ2-3, the full variable domain reads GAGVSQSPRYKVAKRGQDVALRCDPISGHVSLFWYQQALGQGPEFLTYFQNEAQLDKSGLPSDRFFAERPEGSVSTLKIQRTQQEDSAVYLCASGAGAGDTQYFGPGTRLTVL.

This chain links TRBV6-1 with TRBJ1-3; a possible D gene is TRBD1 (5 bases). The CDR3 length is 16 residues. Per germline, CDR1 MNHNS and CDR2 SASEGT. Deletions cut 2 bases from V and 0 bases from J, with 11 bases between. CDR3 in amino acids: CASSEPDSDSGNTIYF. In DNA form, the CDR3 reads TGTGCCAGCAGTGAACCCGACAGTGACTCTGGAAACACCATATATTTT.

V gene TRBV20-1 combines with J gene TRBJ2-7, with D maybe TRBD1 (6 bases). The CDR3 totals 11 residues. V shed 4 bases and J shed 3 bases, with 7 bases lying between them. Germline CDR1 DFQATT, CDR2 SNEGSKA (reference sequence). The CDR3 loop is CSATQGYEQYF. For the CDR3, the DNA is TGCAGTGCTACACAGGGCTACGAGCAGTACTTC.

V gene TRBV2 combines with J gene TRBJ1-4; the D is unclear. CDR3 length equals 14 residues. In germline, CDR1 is SNHLY, CDR2 FYNNEI. The V gene lost 6 bases and the J gene lost 5 bases, with 13 bases spanning the gap. The CDR3 DNA reads TGTGCCAGCAGAGAGGAGTCGGGAAATGAAAAACTGTTTTTT. This translates into CASREESGNEKLFF.

This rearrangement joins TRBV10-1 to TRBJ2-7, with D possibly matching TRBD1 (6 bases). CDR1 WNHNN and CDR2 SYGVQD come from the germline V gene (reference sequence). Trimming removed 2 bases at V and 2 bases at J, with 16 bases between. The CDR3 loop spans 16 amino acids. The DNA of the CDR3 is TGCGCCAGCAGTGAGAGGGGGACGAGGACCGCCTACGAGCAGTACTTC. It codes for CASSERGTRTAYEQYF.

This chain connects TRBV5-8 to TRBJ2-3; TRBD2 is a possible D gene (5 bases). Germline CDR1 is SGHTS and CDR2 is YDEGEE. This CDR3 contains 14 residues. V was trimmed by 4 bases and J by 2 bases, leaving 11 bases between them. CDR3 bases: TGTGCCAGCAGCGGGAGCACAATCACAGATACGCAGTATTTT. Its protein product is CASSGSTITDTQYF.

This chain links TRBV7-2 with TRBJ1-2; 10 nucleotides align to TRBD1. The CDR3 contains 14 residues. V was clipped by 4 bases and J by 8 bases; unmatched bases: 7. CDR1 and CDR2 (germline): SGHTA, FQGNSA. CDR3 DNA sequence: TGTGCCAGCAGCTCTAGGACAGGGGGGGGAGGCTACACCTTC. It encodes CASSSRTGGGGYTF. Full variable domain (rest looked up from reference TRBV7-2 and TRBJ1-2): GAGVSQSPSNKVTEKGKDVELRCDPISGHTALYWYRQSLGQGLEFLIYFQGNSAPDKSGLPSDRFSAERTGGSVSTLTIQRTQQEDSAVYLCASSSRTGGGGYTFGSGTRLTVV.

This clone was seen more than once but under ten times. This chain joins TRBV14 and TRBJ1-2, with D possibly being TRBD1 (5 bases). There are 14 residues in the CDR3. The ends were cut back, 1 base at V and 4 bases at J, with 10 bases in the middle. The V gene's germline CDR1 is SGHDN and CDR2 FVKESK. In DNA form, the CDR3 reads TGTGCCAGCAGCCAAGGCAGGGTACTCTATGGCTACACCTTC. Protein: CASSQGRVLYGYTF.

This clone was seen a few times. The rearrangement links TRBV5-8 to TRBJ1-1; no reliable D call. Per the germline V gene, CDR1 is SGHTS and CDR2 is YDEGEE. The CDR3 totals 11 residues. Between the trimmed V and J ends, which lost 4 bases and 10 bases, there was a span of 11 bases. The CDR3 is CASSTRAGAFF. The CDR3 nucleotides are TGTGCCAGCAGCACGAGGGCGGGAGCTTTCTTT.

This clone was picked up a small number of times. The genes are TRBV6-6 and TRBJ2-7; no firm D call. This CDR3 comprises 12 residues. CDR1 MNHNY and CDR2 SVGAGI come from the germline V gene (reference sequence). Trimming removed 5 bases from V and 5 bases from J, with 10 bases in between. The CDR3 loop is CASSPVPHEQYF. For the CDR3, the DNA is TGTGCCAGCAGTCCCGTCCCCCACGAGCAGTACTTC.

V is TRBV19 and J is TRBJ2-7, with D possibly TRBD2 on 5 matching bases. The length of the CDR3 is 16 residues. Germline values: CDR1 LNHDA, CDR2 SQIVND (reference sequence). V was shortened by 5 bases and J by 2 bases, with 19 bases between the two germline ends. The CDR3 DNA reads TGTGCCAGTAGTGTTCAACTAGGTGAAAGGACCTACGAGCAGTACTTC. This translates into CASSVQLGERTYEQYF. Drawing the rest from reference TRBV19 and TRBJ2-7, the complete variable domain is DGGITQSPKYLFRKEGQNVTLSCEQNLNHDAMYWYRQDPGQGLRLIYYSQIVNDFQKGDIAEGYSVSREKKESFPLTVTSAQKNPTAFYLCASSVQLGERTYEQYFGPGTRLTVT.

A few counts support this clone. The J gene is TRBJ2-1, the V gene TRBV19; D is possibly TRBD2 (6 bases). The CDR3 runs 17 residues. Trimming removed 7 bases from V and 0 bases from J, with 19 bases in between. From germline, CDR1 is LNHDA and CDR2 SQIVND (reference sequence). CDR3 DNA sequence: TGTGCCAGTACGGGCAAGAGTCGGGAGAGCTCCTACAATGAGCAGTTCTTC. This translates into CASTGKSRESSYNEQFF.

The chain carries TRBV21-1 and TRBJ2-7; the table's TRBD2 call for D was not verified on the DNA. TRBV21-1 is a pseudogene. CDR3 length: 18 amino acids. The CDR3 coding sequence is TGTGCCAGCAGCAGAGGACTAGCGGGAGGGCCCCTCTCCTACGAGCAGTACTTC. The encoded protein is CASSRGLAGGPLSYEQYF.

The chain recombines TRBV27 with TRBJ1-2; tentative D call: TRBD1 (5 bases). Germline V gene sequence: CDR1 MNHEY, CDR2 SMNVEV (reference sequence). The CDR3 totals 19 residues. Trimming took off 5 bases at V and 0 bases at J, with 25 bases between the two ends. CDR3 in amino acids: CASSPSNGGDRDPNYGYTF. The DNA of the CDR3 is TGTGCCAGCAGTCCCTCGAACGGGGGAGATAGGGATCCTAACTATGGCTACACCTTC.

The CDR3 is CSARGRDEAFF. As DNA, the CDR3 is TGCAGTGCTAGAGGACGGGATGAAGCTTTCTTT. This chain uses TRBV20-1 with TRBJ1-1; the D is unclear. The V end lost 1 base, the J end lost 7 bases, and 7 bases lay between the germline ends. The CDR3 is 11 residues long. CDR1 is DFQATT and CDR2 is SNEGSKA in the germline V gene (reference sequence).